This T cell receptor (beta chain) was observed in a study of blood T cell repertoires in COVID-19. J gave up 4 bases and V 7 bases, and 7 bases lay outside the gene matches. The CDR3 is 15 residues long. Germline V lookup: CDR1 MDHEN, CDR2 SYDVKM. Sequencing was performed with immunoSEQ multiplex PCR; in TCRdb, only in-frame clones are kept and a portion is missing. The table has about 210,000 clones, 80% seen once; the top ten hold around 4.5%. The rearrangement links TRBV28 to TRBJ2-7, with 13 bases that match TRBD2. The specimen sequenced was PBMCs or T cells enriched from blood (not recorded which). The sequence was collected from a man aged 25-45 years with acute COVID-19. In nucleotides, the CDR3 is TGTGCCAGCACGGGACTAGCGGGGAACGGGTACGAGCAGTACTTC. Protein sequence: CASTGLAGNGYEQYF.